This T cell receptor beta chain was identified during a study of T cell responses to AZD1222 COVID-19 vaccine. Whole-study results and caveats: At study baseline, merely roughly 6 AZD1222 recipients were seropositive. White British people made up most donors, females outnumbered males, and clonal diversity was possibly underestimated. Spike-specific TCR breadth rose after two AZD1222 doses, and depth rose as well.

Measured with immunoSEQ multiplex PCR; TCRdb has only the in-frame clones, and not every one. The table has around 110,000 clones, 85% to 95% seen once. Turning to this clone: Its target is not known.

V lost 4 bases, J lost 5 bases, and 7 bases stayed unmatched. From germline, CDR1 is SGDLS and CDR2 YYNGEE. The CDR3 is 15 amino acids. The J gene is TRBJ2-1, the V gene TRBV9; 9 bases align to TRBD2. Sequenced here: peripheral blood, sampled 28 days after the second AZD1222 dose. This clonotype was obtained from an adult who received the AZD1222 COVID-19 vaccine. The DNA for the CDR3 is TGTGCCAGCAGCTTTCTAGCGGGACAAAACAATGAGCAGTTCTTC. This codes for CASSFLAGQNNEQFF.